A selection of T cell receptor beta chains follows, all from one sample in a study of blood T cell repertoires in COVID-19. Data came from immunoSEQ multiplex PCR; TCRdb stores just in-frame clones and leaves some out. The repertoire holds tens of thousands of clones, with 80% to 90% as singletons. The sample comprised peripheral blood. The receptors come from a man aged 50 to 60 with active COVID-19. The CDR3 runs from the conserved cysteine through the conserved F or W. The order of the fields is V gene, D gene, CDR3 length, clone size, J gene, CDR3 DNA, CDR3 protein. A D gene is named only where the DNA matches it firmly. Some rows mark clone size as missing; the rest say once, few, many or name a class of expanded clone.

v_call: TRBV18
d_call: NA
cdr3_length: 13
clone_size: few
j_call: TRBJ2-5
cdr3_nt: TGTGCCAGCTCTCAAGGACAGCAAGAGACCCAGTACTTC
cdr3_aa: CASSQGQQETQYF

v_call: TRBV6-4
d_call: TRBD2
cdr3_length: 15
clone_size: once
j_call: TRBJ2-7
cdr3_nt: TGTGCCAGCAGTGGGACTAGCGGGGGGGCCTACGAGCAGTACTTC
cdr3_aa: CASSGTSGGAYEQYF

v_call: TRBV5-1
d_call: TRBD1
cdr3_length: 15
clone_size: once
j_call: TRBJ2-7
cdr3_nt: TGCGCCAGCAGCTCCGGGACAGGGAACCCCTACGAGCAGTACTTC
cdr3_aa: CASSSGTGNPYEQYF

v_call: TRBV4-1
d_call: TRBD1
cdr3_length: 16
clone_size: NA
j_call: TRBJ2-7
cdr3_nt: TGCGCCAGCAGCCAAGATTCGACAGGGGGTAGATACGAGCAGTACTTC
cdr3_aa: CASSQDSTGGRYEQYF

v_call: TRBV19
d_call: TRBD1
cdr3_length: 14
clone_size: NA
j_call: TRBJ1-5
cdr3_nt: TGTGCCAGTAGTGACAGGGGAGGAGGTCAGCCCCAGCATTTT
cdr3_aa: CASSDRGGGQPQHF

v_call: TRBV6-5
d_call: TRBD2
cdr3_length: 15
clone_size: NA
j_call: TRBJ2-3
cdr3_nt: TGTGCCAGCAGCGGTAGCGGGGGGGCCGGAGATACGCAGTATTTT
cdr3_aa: CASSGSGGAGDTQYF

v_call: TRBV19
d_call: NA
cdr3_length: 15
clone_size: NA
j_call: TRBJ2-1
cdr3_nt: TGTGCCAGTGGGATTTTAGGAGGGCCTCTGGGTGAGCAGTTCTTC
cdr3_aa: CASGILGGPLGEQFF

v_call: TRBV13
d_call: NA
cdr3_length: 11
clone_size: NA
j_call: TRBJ2-7
cdr3_nt: TGTGCCAGCAGCCGGAGCCACGAGCAGTACTTC
cdr3_aa: CASSRSHEQYF

v_call: TRBV4-3
d_call: TRBD1
cdr3_length: 18
clone_size: NA
j_call: TRBJ2-7
cdr3_nt: TGCGCCAGCAGCCAAGATTTAAGTAGAGGGACAGCTTCCTACGAGCAGTACTTC
cdr3_aa: CASSQDLSRGTASYEQYF

v_call: TRBV6-2/TRBV6-3
d_call: TRBD1
cdr3_length: 15
clone_size: NA
j_call: TRBJ1-2
cdr3_nt: TGTGCCAGCAGTTACCAGGGGGCGGCTTGGTATGGCTACACCTTC
cdr3_aa: CASSYQGAAWYGYTF

v_call: TRBV5-6
d_call: TRBD2
cdr3_length: 16
clone_size: once
j_call: TRBJ2-1
cdr3_nt: TGTGCCAGCAGCTTGGGACTAGCGAGCTCCTACAATGAGCAGTTCTTC
cdr3_aa: CASSLGLASSYNEQFF

v_call: TRBV7-6
d_call: NA
cdr3_length: 15
clone_size: NA
j_call: TRBJ2-1
cdr3_nt: TGTGCCAGCAGCCCCATAGCTGCCCCCCCCAATGAGCAGTTCTTC
cdr3_aa: CASSPIAAPPNEQFF

v_call: TRBV7-6
d_call: NA
cdr3_length: 13
clone_size: NA
j_call: TRBJ2-7
cdr3_nt: TGTGCCAGCAGCTCGTCGGGTCCCTACGAGCAGTACTTC
cdr3_aa: CASSSSGPYEQYF

v_call: TRBV2
d_call: NA
cdr3_length: 12
clone_size: NA
j_call: TRBJ1-2
cdr3_nt: TGTGCCACCCTGGGACACCGGTTCGGCTACACCTTC
cdr3_aa: CATLGHRFGYTF

v_call: TRBV28
d_call: NA
cdr3_length: 16
clone_size: NA
j_call: TRBJ2-3
cdr3_nt: TGTGCCAGCAGTCCCCCATTGGAGGGAGGCACAGATACGCAGTATTTT
cdr3_aa: CASSPPLEGGTDTQYF

v_call: TRBV19
d_call: TRBD2
cdr3_length: 15
clone_size: NA
j_call: TRBJ2-1
cdr3_nt: TGTGCCAGCGGGAGGTGGGCGGCCCCTGGGGAGGAGCAGTTCTTC
cdr3_aa: CASGRWAAPGEEQFF

v_call: TRBV6-4
d_call: TRBD2
cdr3_length: 12
clone_size: NA
j_call: TRBJ2-1
cdr3_nt: TGTGCCAGCAGTGACCCTCTAGCGGCAGGGTTCTTC
cdr3_aa: CASSDPLAAGFF

v_call: TRBV19
d_call: TRBD1
cdr3_length: 16
clone_size: NA
j_call: TRBJ1-5
cdr3_nt: TGTGCCAGTAGTATAGGGGGCAGGGGGGACAATCAGCCCCAGCATTTT
cdr3_aa: CASSIGGRGDNQPQHF

v_call: TRBV2
d_call: TRBD2
cdr3_length: 15
clone_size: NA
j_call: TRBJ2-1
cdr3_nt: TGTGCCAGCAGCGAGGGGTCTAGCGGGAAACCTGAGCAGTTCTTC
cdr3_aa: CASSEGSSGKPEQFF

v_call: TRBV15
d_call: NA
cdr3_length: 13
clone_size: NA
j_call: TRBJ2-7
cdr3_nt: TGTGCCACCAGCAGGGAGGACAGCTACGAGCAGTACTTC
cdr3_aa: CATSREDSYEQYF

v_call: TRBV7-3
d_call: TRBD1
cdr3_length: 12
clone_size: NA
j_call: TRBJ2-4
cdr3_nt: TGTGCCAGCGTCGGACAGGGGATCATTCAGTACTTC
cdr3_aa: CASVGQGIIQYF

v_call: TRBV6-5
d_call: NA
cdr3_length: 12
clone_size: NA
j_call: TRBJ1-1
cdr3_nt: TGTGCCAGCAGTTACTCTGGGGCGCGAGCTTTCTTT
cdr3_aa: CASSYSGARAFF

v_call: TRBV29-1
d_call: NA
cdr3_length: 12
clone_size: once
j_call: TRBJ2-7
cdr3_nt: TGCAGCGTTGGTACAGGGACCTACGAGCAGTACTTC
cdr3_aa: CSVGTGTYEQYF

v_call: TRBV7-9
d_call: TRBD1
cdr3_length: 15
clone_size: once
j_call: TRBJ2-7
cdr3_nt: TGTGCCAGCAGCTTAGGTGGGACAGTCAAAGGGGAGCAGTACTTC
cdr3_aa: CASSLGGTVKGEQYF